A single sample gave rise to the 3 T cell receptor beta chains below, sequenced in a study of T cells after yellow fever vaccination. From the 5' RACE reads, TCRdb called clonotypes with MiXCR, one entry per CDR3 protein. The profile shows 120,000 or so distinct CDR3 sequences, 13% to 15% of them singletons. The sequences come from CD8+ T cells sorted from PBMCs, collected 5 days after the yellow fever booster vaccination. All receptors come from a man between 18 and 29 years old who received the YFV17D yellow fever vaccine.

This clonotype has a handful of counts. The CDR3, as DNA: TGTGCCAGCAGCGTAGGGAGCGGGGCCACAGATACGCAGTATTTT. Translated, it gives CASSVGSGATDTQYF. The rearrangement links TRBV9 to TRBJ2-3, with TRBD2 matching over 7 bases. Germline trimming cut 0 bases from V and 2 bases from J; bases unmatched to any gene: 3. This CDR3 has 15 residues. Germline loops: CDR1 SGDLS, CDR2 YYNGEE. The full variable domain, with the rest looked up from reference TRBV9 and TRBJ2-3, is DSGVTQTPKHLITATGQRVTLRCSPRSGDLSVYWYQQSLDQGLQFLIQYYNGEERAKGNILERFSAQQFPDLHSELNLSSLELGDSALYFCASSVGSGATDTQYFGPGTRLTVL.

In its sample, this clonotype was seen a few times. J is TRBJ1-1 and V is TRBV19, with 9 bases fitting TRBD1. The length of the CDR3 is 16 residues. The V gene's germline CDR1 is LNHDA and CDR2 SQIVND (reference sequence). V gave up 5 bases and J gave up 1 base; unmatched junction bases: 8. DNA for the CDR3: TGTGCCAGTAGTTGGACAGGGGAGACTTGGAACACTGAAGCTTTCTTT. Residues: CASSWTGETWNTEAFF.

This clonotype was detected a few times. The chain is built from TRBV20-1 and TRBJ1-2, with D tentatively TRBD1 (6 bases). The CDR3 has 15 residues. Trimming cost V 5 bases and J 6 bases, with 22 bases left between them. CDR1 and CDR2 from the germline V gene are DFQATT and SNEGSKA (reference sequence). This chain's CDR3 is CSAGGTPVGLNGYTF. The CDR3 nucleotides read TGCAGTGCTGGGGGGACACCGGTGGGGCTGAATGGCTACACCTTC.